These 26 T cell receptor beta chains came from one sample sequenced in a study of CD4 T cells in relation to SARS-CoV-2 and coronaviruses. Sequencing was performed with immunoSEQ multiplex PCR; in TCRdb, only in-frame clones are kept and a portion is missing. The sample yields tens of thousands of clones, around 72% seen once. The unexposed donors gave CD4+ T cells in about 2011-2018, prior to COVID-19. The cells were cultured for 9 to 11 days before CD4+ T cells were isolated. Their recognized antigens are unknown. The sequencing sample was made of CD4+ T cells from PBMCs, cultured in vitro. These receptors came from a human donor in good health.

The chain links TRBV6-5 to TRBJ2-7, with D perhaps TRBD1 (5 bases). The V gene's germline CDR1 is MNHEY and CDR2 SVGAGI. V lost 5 bases to trimming and J lost 0 bases, with 8 bases between them. The CDR3 is 13 residues long. In nucleotides, the CDR3 is TGTGCCAGCAGTACGGACAACTCCTACGAGCAGTACTTC. Its translation is CASSTDNSYEQYF.

This chain connects TRBV10-2 to TRBJ2-5; D call uncertain. This CDR3 region has 13 residues. Trimming pared 0 bases from V and 4 bases from J, leaving 6 bases between. Per germline, CDR1 WSHSY and CDR2 SAAADI. CDR3 bases: TGCGCCAGCAGTGAGTCTATTGTAGAGACCCAGTACTTC. It is translated as CASSESIVETQYF.

Only one count was recorded for this clone. The genes are TRBV5-1 and TRBJ2-3; 7 nucleotides line up with TRBD1. Per the germline V gene, CDR1 is SGHRS and CDR2 is YFSETQ. The ends lost 4 bases at V and 2 bases at J; junction bases unmatched: 4. The CDR3 covers 14 residues. CDR3 sequence (DNA): TGCGCCAGCAGCCCCGGGACAGCCACAGATACGCAGTATTTT. The encoded protein is CASSPGTATDTQYF.

The chain carries TRBV28 and TRBJ2-7, with 10 nucleotides matching TRBD2. With 10 bases clipped from V and 6 bases from J, the junction kept 15 bases outside the gene matches. Germline CDR1 and CDR2: MDHEN and SYDVKM. The CDR3 is made up of 15 amino acids. The CDR3 here is CATVLLGTSEREQYF. As DNA, the CDR3 is TGTGCCACCGTTCTTCTCGGGACTAGCGAACGCGAGCAGTACTTC.

The chain carries TRBV19 and TRBJ2-3; TRBD2 aligns across 8 bases. Germline lookup yields CDR1 LNHDA and CDR2 SQIVND (reference sequence). Losses at the gene ends were 6 bases for V and 2 bases for J; bases not matched to a gene: 4. CDR3 length: 14 amino acids. The CDR3: CASSGGEVTDTQYF. The CDR3 bases are TGTGCCAGTAGCGGGGGGGAGGTCACAGATACGCAGTATTTT.

The chain couples TRBV29-1 to TRBJ1-4; the D gene is possibly TRBD1 (5 bases). The ends were cut back, 2 bases at V and 15 bases at J, with 19 bases in the middle. The germline V gene encodes CDR1 SQVTM and CDR2 ANQGSEA. The CDR3 contains 13 residues. The CDR3: CSVEIGGGKAMFF. The CDR3 DNA is TGCAGCGTTGAAATCGGGGGGGGGAAAGCGATGTTTTTT.

V gene TRBV24-1 combines with J gene TRBJ2-3, with a possible D match to TRBD2 (7 bases). The CDR3 runs to 12 residues. Germline V CDR1 and CDR2: KGHDR, SFDVKD. The V end was cut by 9 bases, the J end by 3 bases, with 9 bases between. This CDR3 reads CATAGATDTQYF. CDR3 in DNA: TGTGCCACCGCGGGGGCAACAGATACGCAGTATTTT.

A few counts support this clone. V gene TRBV6-6 combines with J gene TRBJ2-1; D remains ambiguous. The CDR3 contains 11 residues. V was pared by 3 bases and J by 10 bases, with 7 bases between. CDR1 MNHNY and CDR2 SVGAGI come from the germline V gene (reference sequence). The CDR3 nucleotides are TGTGCCAGCAGTTATCGGAGCGAGCAGTTCTTC. Protein sequence: CASSYRSEQFF.

This chain links TRBV12-1 with TRBJ2-1; the DNA was not used to check the table's D call, TRBD2. TRBV12-1 is flagged as a pseudogene. This CDR3 has 19 amino acids. This CDR3 reads CASSFPGGGLAGSYNEQFF. CDR3 bases: TGTGCCAGCAGCTTTCCAGGCGGGGGACTAGCGGGATCTTACAATGAGCAGTTCTTC.

V and J are TRBV6-4 and TRBJ2-7; the match to TRBD2 covers 12 bases. Trimming took 6 bases from V and 3 from J; bases not matched to a gene: 6. The CDR3 is made up of 15 amino acids. Germline V gene data show CDR1 as MRHNA and CDR2 as SNTAGT. Written as DNA, the CDR3 is TGTGCCAGCAGCCCCGAGGGACTAGCGGGCTACGAGCAGTACTTC. This translates into CASSPEGLAGYEQYF.

This clone was observed once. This rearrangement joins TRBV4-2 to TRBJ2-5; 7 bases fit TRBD2. Germline V CDR1 and CDR2: LGHNA, YNFKEQ. With V trimmed by 2 bases and J by 1 base, 10 bases remained unmatched. CDR3 length: 17 amino acids. The chain's CDR3 is CASSQNPGGSSQETQYF. The DNA of the CDR3 is TGTGCCAGCAGCCAAAACCCGGGAGGTTCCTCCCAAGAGACCCAGTACTTC.

A single count supports this clone. The chain recombines TRBV27 with TRBJ2-4; tentatively, D is TRBD1 (5 bases). The CDR3 spans 14 residues. Germline V lookup: CDR1 MNHEY, CDR2 SMNVEV (reference sequence). V was cut by 1 base and J by 7 bases, with 11 bases left in between. CDR3: CASSLLGRRNIQYF. CDR3 bases: TGTGCCAGCAGTTTATTGGGGCGTCGGAACATTCAGTACTTC.

In this sample, this clone turned up a few times. The chain recombines TRBV19 with TRBJ2-1; TRBD1 might be the D (7 bases). The germline V gene has CDR1 LNHDA and CDR2 SQIVND (reference sequence). The germline V and J ends were trimmed by 4 bases and 6 bases, with 19 bases remaining between them. The CDR3 has 16 amino acids. The CDR3: CASSTAGRQGTNEQFF. CDR3 in DNA: TGTGCCAGTAGTACAGCCGGGAGACAGGGTACCAATGAGCAGTTCTTC.

The genes are TRBV10-3 and TRBJ2-5, with D tentatively TRBD2 (5 bases). Trimming removed 3 bases at V and 5 bases at J, with 13 bases between. This CDR3 has 14 amino acids. In germline, CDR1 is ENHRY, CDR2 SYGVKD. This CDR3 reads CAISDSWEWETQYF. In nucleotides, the CDR3 is TGTGCCATCAGTGATTCGTGGGAGTGGGAGACCCAGTACTTC.

The chain has TRBV5-1 and TRBJ2-1; 7 bases line up with TRBD2. Germline values: CDR1 SGHRS, CDR2 YFSETQ. The CDR3 totals 14 residues. V gave up 7 bases and J gave up 0 bases; unmatched junction bases: 4. The CDR3 DNA sequence: TGCGCCAGCTGTTCTAGCGGCTCCTACAATGAGCAGTTCTTC. It specifies CASCSSGSYNEQFF.

The rearrangement joins TRBV7-2 to TRBJ2-3; no firm D call. CDR1 SGHTA and CDR2 FQGNSA come from the germline V gene. CDR3 length equals 15 residues. The V end lost 5 bases, the J end lost 4 bases, and 16 bases lay between the germline ends. The CDR3, as DNA: TGTGCCAGCAGCACTGTTGTGGGGAAGGCAGATACGCAGTATTTT. Protein sequence: CASSTVVGKADTQYF.

The DNA of the CDR3 is TGCGCCAGCAGCCAGACCACTAGCGGGGGGGCCGGTGAGCAGTTCTTC. Residues: CASSQTTSGGAGEQFF. The J gene is TRBJ2-1, the V gene TRBV5-1; 13 nucleotides align to TRBD2. The V segment lost 4 bases and the J segment 9 bases; nucleotides outside the gene matches: 10. The CDR3 is 16 residues long. Per germline, CDR1 SGHRS and CDR2 YFSETQ.

CDR3 sequence reads: CASSYGTSGRTDTQYF. CDR3 coding DNA: TGCGCCAGCAGCTACGGGACTAGCGGACGCACAGATACGCAGTATTTT. V gene TRBV5-1 combines with J gene TRBJ2-3; 11 nucleotides line up with TRBD2. The V segment lost 3 bases and the J segment 1 base; nucleotides outside the gene matches: 4. Germline CDR1 and CDR2: SGHRS and YFSETQ. The CDR3 length is 16 residues.

V gene TRBV11-3 combines with J gene TRBJ2-1; TRBD2 matches 11 bases. The V gene's germline CDR1 is SGHNT and CDR2 YENEEA. The CDR3 totals 15 residues. The trim removed 1 base at V and 10 bases at J, leaving 6 bases unmatched. This chain's CDR3 is CASSLGLAGGGEQFF. For the CDR3, the DNA is TGTGCCAGCAGCTTAGGGCTAGCGGGAGGTGGGGAGCAGTTCTTC.

The chain recombines TRBV7-2 with TRBJ2-3; D remains unclear. Trimming removed 4 bases at V and 1 base at J, with 9 bases between. CDR1 and CDR2 (germline): SGHTA, FQGNSA. The CDR3 totals 14 residues. The CDR3 DNA reads as TGTGCCAGCAGCTCACGGGCGCGCACAGATACGCAGTATTTT. Protein sequence: CASSSRARTDTQYF.

The V and J genes are TRBV19 and TRBJ2-3; TRBD1 matches at 10 bases. The germline V gene has CDR1 LNHDA and CDR2 SQIVND (reference sequence). This CDR3 is 14 amino acids long. V shed 4 bases and J 4 bases; nucleotides not matched to a gene: 2. This chain's CDR3 is CASSKGTGADTQYF. DNA of the CDR3: TGTGCCAGTAGTAAAGGGACAGGGGCAGATACGCAGTATTTT.

J is TRBJ2-7 and V is TRBV3-1 (or the pseudogene TRBV3-2); D remains ambiguous. This CDR3 comprises 11 residues. V shed 3 bases and J shed 9 bases, with 9 bases lying between them. Looked up from germline, CDR1 is LGHDT and CDR2 is YNNKEL (reference sequence). CDR3 in amino acids: CASSQGRSQYF. In DNA form, the CDR3 reads TGTGCCAGCAGCCAGGGCCGCTCGCAGTACTTC.

The rearrangement joins TRBV6-1 to TRBJ1-5, with 7 bases lining up with TRBD1. CDR1 and CDR2 (germline): MNHNS, SASEGT. V lost 3 bases, J lost 1 base, and 6 bases stayed unmatched. CDR3 length: 16 amino acids. CDR3 protein: CASSDRSRGSNQPQHF. The CDR3 DNA follows: TGTGCCAGCAGTGATCGTTCCAGGGGGAGCAATCAGCCCCAGCATTTT.

V and J are TRBV18 and TRBJ2-2, with a weak D call TRBD2 (6 bases). The CDR3 extends over 16 amino acids. The germline CDR1 and CDR2 sequences are KGHSH and LQKENI. V was shortened by 6 bases and J by 0 bases, with 14 bases between the two germline ends. The DNA for the CDR3 is TGTGCCAGCTCGGAAATGCGCGGGACGAACACCGGGGAGCTGTTTTTT. Translating gives CASSEMRGTNTGELFF. Filled out from reference TRBV18 and TRBJ2-2, the complete variable domain reads NAGVMQNPRHLVRRRGQEARLRCSPMKGHSHVYWYRQLPEEGLKFMVYLQKENIIDESGMPKERFSAEFPKEGPSILRIQQVVRGDSAAYFCASSEMRGTNTGELFFGEGSRLTVL.

The chain uses TRBV6-6 and TRBJ2-1, with 11 bases lining up with TRBD2. The CDR3 has 15 amino acids. In germline, CDR1 is MNHNY, CDR2 SVGAGI (reference sequence). With V trimmed by 5 bases and J by 2 bases, 2 bases remained unmatched. CDR3: CASSDSGRAYNEQFF. The CDR3 coding sequence is TGTGCCAGCAGTGATAGCGGGAGGGCCTACAATGAGCAGTTCTTC.

The chain has TRBV6-2 or TRBV6-3 and TRBJ1-5; the match to TRBD1 covers 11 bases. The CDR3 runs 17 residues. V was clipped by 3 bases and J by 0 bases; unmatched bases: 4. The V gene's germline CDR1 is MNHEY and CDR2 SVGEGT. The CDR3 DNA sequence: TGTGCCAGCAGTTATGGACAGGGGGCGGGTAGCAATCAGCCCCAGCATTTT. It yields the protein CASSYGQGAGSNQPQHF.